These 22 T cell receptor beta chains were all obtained from the same sample, sequenced in a study of shared clonotypes between healthy human individuals. Profiling relied on immunoSEQ multiplex PCR, and the TCRdb table lists in-frame clones only, not all of them. The sample has about 1 million clones; under 80% are singletons. The sample comprised memory CD4+ T cells sorted from blood. As for subset: CD45RA-negative fraction. Source of these receptors: a man in his late teens or twenties in good health.

The sample holds many counts of this clone. The rearrangement uses TRBV7-2 and TRBJ1-1; D unclear. The CDR3 runs to 12 residues. CDR1 is SGHTA, CDR2 FQGNSA, per germline. V lost 5 bases, J lost 3 bases, and 7 bases lay in between. This CDR3 reads CASSRGHTEAFF. In nucleotides, the CDR3 is TGTGCCAGCAGCCGAGGACACACTGAAGCTTTCTTT.

About this clone itself: Distinct nucleotide sequences in the sample also encode this CDR3. CDR3 sequence reads: CASSLNRGYEQYF. The CDR3 region has the DNA TGTGCCAGCAGCTTAAACAGGGGCTACGAGCAGTACTTC. The rearrangement joins TRBV7-2 to TRBJ2-7, with 7 bases fitting TRBD1. With V trimmed by 2 bases and J by 3 bases, 1 base remained unmatched. CDR1 and CDR2 from the germline V gene are SGHTA and FQGNSA. There are 13 residues in the CDR3.

The V gene is TRBV11-2, the J gene TRBJ1-4, with a tentative D call TRBD1 (5 bases). Trimming took 5 bases from V and 7 from J, leaving 17 bases between them. The CDR3 runs 15 residues. Germline-derived CDR1 and CDR2 are SGHAT and FQNNGV. The CDR3 sequence: CASSLLGTALEKLFF. The CDR3 nucleotides are TGTGCCAGCAGCCTCCTCGGGACCGCTCTTGAAAAACTGTTTTTT.

As for this clone: A read error is the likely source, as a far larger clone sits one nucleotide away. The CDR3 nucleotides are TGTGCCAGTAGTTTAAGTGCACAGTTCAATCAGCCCCAGCATTTT. Its protein product is CASSLSAQFNQPQHF. The V and J genes are TRBV19 and TRBJ1-5; D ambiguous. Germline V lookup: CDR1 LNHDA, CDR2 SQIVND (reference sequence). This CDR3 contains 15 residues. The V gene lost 5 bases and the J gene lost 3 bases, with 14 bases spanning the gap.

The chain uses TRBV28 and TRBJ2-1, with a possible D match to TRBD1 (5 bases). The CDR3 extends over 15 amino acids. V dropped 2 bases and J dropped 5 bases, with 13 bases sitting between them. Germline V gene data show CDR1 as MDHEN and CDR2 as SYDVKM. The CDR3 DNA reads as TGTGCCAGCAGTTTAAGTTTAACAGGCCACAATGAGCAGTTCTTC. Translation: CASSLSLTGHNEQFF. Using reference TRBV28 and TRBJ2-1 for the parts outside the CDR3, the full variable domain is DVKVTQSSRYLVKRTGEKVFLECVQDMDHENMFWYRQDPGLGLRLIYFSYDVKMKEKGDIPEGYSVSREKKERFSLILESASTNQTSMYLCASSLSLTGHNEQFFGPGTRLTVL.

J is TRBJ2-7 and V is TRBV6-6; D may be TRBD2 (6 bases). V dropped 2 bases and J dropped 2 bases, with 13 bases sitting between them. Germline V gene data show CDR1 as MNHNY and CDR2 as SVGAGI (reference sequence). The CDR3 consists of 15 residues. CDR3 in amino acids: CASSYGRQGTYEQYF. CDR3 sequence (DNA): TGTGCCAGCAGTTACGGGAGGCAGGGAACCTACGAGCAGTACTTC.

This chain links TRBV2 with TRBJ1-6, with a weak D call TRBD1 (6 bases). The germline V gene encodes CDR1 SNHLY and CDR2 FYNNEI. Trimming pared 5 bases from V and 10 bases from J, leaving 12 bases between. This CDR3 contains 13 residues. The chain's CDR3 is CASSIQGSSPLHF. In nucleotides, the CDR3 is TGTGCCAGCAGTATACAGGGTAGCTCACCCCTCCACTTT.

The chain has TRBV5-1 and TRBJ1-1; D gene ambiguous. CDR3 length equals 16 residues. V lost 4 bases and J lost 0, with 16 bases in between. Germline V lookup: CDR1 SGHRS, CDR2 YFSETQ. In nucleotides, the CDR3 is TGCGCCAGCAGCCCGGACCCCGGCGGCATGAACACTGAAGCTTTCTTT. Residues: CASSPDPGGMNTEAFF.

The chain is built from TRBV7-2 and TRBJ2-7; TRBD1 matches 8 bases. This CDR3 spans 14 amino acids. Looked up from germline, CDR1 is SGHTA and CDR2 is FQGNSA. V lost 3 bases to trimming and J lost 3 bases; unmatched junction nucleotides: 4. The CDR3 DNA is TGTGCCAGCAGCTTGGACAGGGCGAACTACGAGCAGTACTTC. Translating gives CASSLDRANYEQYF.

Only one count was recorded for this clone. This chain links TRBV6-5 with TRBJ2-3, with D uncertain. The V end lost 4 bases, the J end lost 11 bases, and 10 bases lay between the germline ends. CDR1 and CDR2 from the germline V gene are MNHEY and SVGAGI. The CDR3 spans 11 residues. As DNA, the CDR3 is TGTGCCAGCAGTTCCGGGCCCGGGCAGTATTTT. Protein: CASSSGPGQYF.

Regarding this clone: The sample has other DNA sequences that encode this CDR3 too. The chain joins TRBV11-2 to TRBJ1-6; the D gene is possibly TRBD1 (6 bases). The length of the CDR3 is 13 residues. Trimming removed 5 bases from V and 10 bases from J, with 12 bases in between. Looked up from germline, CDR1 is SGHAT and CDR2 is FQNNGV. The CDR3 here is CASSPRGGSPLHF. CDR3 nucleotides: TGTGCCAGCAGCCCCAGGGGTGGGTCACCCCTCCACTTT.

The chain employs TRBV27 and TRBJ2-5; no clear D. The CDR3 spans 16 residues. Trimming removed 7 bases from V and 7 bases from J, with 25 bases in between. Germline loops: CDR1 MNHEY, CDR2 SMNVEV (reference sequence). Here the CDR3 reads CASTLKTRLREWTQYF. In nucleotides, the CDR3 is TGTGCCAGCACTCTTAAAACGAGACTGCGCGAGTGGACCCAGTACTTC.

The CDR3, as DNA: TGTGCCAGCAGCTTACAGGGGGCTGGGGAGACCCAGTACTTC. This sequence encodes CASSLQGAGETQYF. V and J are TRBV5-5 and TRBJ2-5; 9 nucleotides agree with TRBD1. The CDR3 has 14 amino acids. With V trimmed by 2 bases and J by 5 bases, 4 bases remained unmatched. CDR1 and CDR2 from the germline V gene are SGHKS and YYEKEE (reference sequence). Full variable domain (remainder filled in from reference TRBV5-5 and TRBJ2-5): DAGVTQSPTHLIKTRGQQVTLRCSPISGHKSVSWYQQVLGQGPQFIFQYYEKEERGRGNFPDRFSARQFPNYSSELNVNALLLGDSALYLCASSLQGAGETQYFGPGTRLLVL.

Only a few counts were recorded for this clone. This chain connects TRBV9 to TRBJ1-6; D not resolved. This CDR3 has 14 amino acids. The V and J ends lost 0 bases and 7 bases respectively, with 8 bases between them. Germline V gene sequence: CDR1 SGDLS, CDR2 YYNGEE. The CDR3 DNA sequence: TGTGCCAGCAGCGTAGGACTCGACAATTCACCCCTCCACTTT. Protein: CASSVGLDNSPLHF.

Turning to this clone: At the DNA level, this CDR3 is encoded by other sequences in the same sample as well. CDR3 coding DNA: TGTGCCATCAGTGAGCGGGGGGGTTACGAGCAGTACTTC. The encoded protein is CAISERGGYEQYF. V and J are TRBV10-3 and TRBJ2-7, with 8 bases identical to TRBD2. The germline V gene has CDR1 ENHRY and CDR2 SYGVKD. The junction had 1 base not matched to a gene; V was cut back by 2 bases and J by 4 bases. This CDR3 spans 13 amino acids.

This chain links TRBV7-9 with TRBJ2-2, with a weak D call TRBD1 (5 bases). The CDR3 has 15 amino acids. Trimming removed 2 bases at V and 5 bases at J, with 12 bases between. Germline V CDR1 and CDR2: SEHNR, FQNEAQ (reference sequence). DNA of the CDR3: TGTGCCAGCAGCTTACAATCAGGGCCAACCGGGGAGCTGTTTTTT. Translated, it gives CASSLQSGPTGELFF.

The rearrangement joins TRBV2 to TRBJ1-5, with TRBD1 as a possible D gene (5 bases). Trimming removed 4 bases from V and 1 base from J, with 8 bases in between. Germline CDR1 reads SNHLY; CDR2 reads FYNNEI. The CDR3 is made up of 14 amino acids. CDR3 nucleotides: TGTGCCAGCAGTGCAGGGTACAGCAATCAGCCCCAGCATTTT. Its translation is CASSAGYSNQPQHF.

A remark on this clone: An end of the junction does not agree with germline; a read error may underlie this. The genes are TRBV5-1 and TRBJ2-7; TRBD1 matches 11 bases. The CDR3 contains 15 residues. Germline V lookup: CDR1 SGHRS, CDR2 YFSETQ. This CDR3 is CASRTGTGGSYEQYF. In nucleotides, the CDR3 is TGTGCCAGCAGGACCGGGACAGGGGGCTCCTACGAGCAGTACTTC.

V gene TRBV6-5 combines with J gene TRBJ1-3, with D possibly matching TRBD1 (6 bases). From germline, CDR1 is MNHEY and CDR2 SVGAGI. This CDR3 spans 13 amino acids. Trimming stripped 9 bases from V and 9 bases from J, with 18 bases between. The CDR3 sequence: CASSQGTVGTIYF. The CDR3 DNA sequence: TGTGCCAGTTCCCAGGGGACTGTGGGCACCATATATTTT.

The chain uses TRBV6-5 and TRBJ2-7, with D hard to call. The germline V gene has CDR1 MNHEY and CDR2 SVGAGI. This CDR3 contains 13 residues. V gave up 3 bases and J gave up 2 bases, with 8 bases separating them. CDR3 coding DNA: TGTGCCAGCAGTTATGATCCTACCTACGAGCAGTACTTC. This sequence encodes CASSYDPTYEQYF.

The sample holds one count of this clone. The V call is TRBV6-1, the J call TRBJ2-7; D is tentatively TRBD1 or TRBD2 (5 bases each). There are 14 residues in the CDR3. The V end lost 6 bases, the J end lost 2 bases, and 14 bases lay between the germline ends. CDR1 is MNHNS and CDR2 is SASEGT in the germline V gene. The CDR3 DNA sequence: TGTGCCAGCAGACTTGGGGACGTTACCTACGAGCAGTACTTC. Amino acids: CASRLGDVTYEQYF.

The sample holds one count of this clone. The chain is built from TRBV4-3 and TRBJ2-5, with D maybe TRBD2 (6 bases). The CDR3 runs 15 residues. V was shortened by 1 base and J by 2 bases, with 11 bases between the two germline ends. Germline V gives CDR1 LGHNA, CDR2 YSLEER. CDR3 protein: CASSQVLAAQETQYF. DNA for the CDR3: TGCGCCAGCAGCCAAGTACTAGCAGCACAAGAGACCCAGTACTTC.